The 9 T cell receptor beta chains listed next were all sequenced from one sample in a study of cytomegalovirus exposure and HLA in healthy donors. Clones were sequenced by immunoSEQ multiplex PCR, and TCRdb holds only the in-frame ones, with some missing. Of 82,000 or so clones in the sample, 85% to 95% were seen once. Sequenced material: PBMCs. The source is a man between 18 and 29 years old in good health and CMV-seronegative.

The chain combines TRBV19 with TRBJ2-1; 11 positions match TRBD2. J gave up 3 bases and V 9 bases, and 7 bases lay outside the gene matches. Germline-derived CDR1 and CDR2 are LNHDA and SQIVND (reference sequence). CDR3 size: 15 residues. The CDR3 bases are TGTGCCAGCGTACAAGGGACTAGCGGCTACAATGAGCAGTTCTTC. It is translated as CASVQGTSGYNEQFF. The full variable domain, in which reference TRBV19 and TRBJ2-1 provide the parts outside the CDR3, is DGGITQSPKYLFRKEGQNVTLSCEQNLNHDAMYWYRQDPGQGLRLIYYSQIVNDFQKGDIAEGYSVSREKKESFPLTVTSAQKNPTAFYLCASVQGTSGYNEQFFGPGTRLTVL.

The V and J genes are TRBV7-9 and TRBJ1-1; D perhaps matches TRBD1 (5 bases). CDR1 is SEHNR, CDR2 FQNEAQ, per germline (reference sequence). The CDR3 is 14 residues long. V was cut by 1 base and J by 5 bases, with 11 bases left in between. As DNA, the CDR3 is TGTGCCAGCAGCTTAGTAGTCCCAGGGACTGAAGCTTTCTTT. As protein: CASSLVVPGTEAFF.

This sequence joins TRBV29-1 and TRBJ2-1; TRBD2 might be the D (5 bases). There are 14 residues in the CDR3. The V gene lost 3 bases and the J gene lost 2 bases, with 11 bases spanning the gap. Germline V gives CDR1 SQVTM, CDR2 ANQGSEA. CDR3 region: CSVDLAKAYNEQFF. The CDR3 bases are TGCAGCGTTGATCTAGCAAAGGCCTACAATGAGCAGTTCTTC.

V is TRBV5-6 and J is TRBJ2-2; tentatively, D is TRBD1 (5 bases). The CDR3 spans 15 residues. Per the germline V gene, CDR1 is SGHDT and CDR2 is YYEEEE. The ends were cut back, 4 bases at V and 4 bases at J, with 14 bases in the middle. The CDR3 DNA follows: TGTGCCAGCAGCAAAGAGACAGACTTCACCGGGGAGCTGTTTTTT. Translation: CASSKETDFTGELFF.

CDR3 DNA: TGTGCCAGCAGTACAGGGAATGAGCAGTTCTTC. Residues: CASSTGNEQFF. V is TRBV27 and J is TRBJ2-1; possibly TRBD1 for D (6 bases). CDR3 size: 11 residues. Between the trimmed V and J ends, which lost 5 bases and 7 bases, there was a span of 6 bases. Looked up from germline, CDR1 is MNHEY and CDR2 is SMNVEV (reference sequence).

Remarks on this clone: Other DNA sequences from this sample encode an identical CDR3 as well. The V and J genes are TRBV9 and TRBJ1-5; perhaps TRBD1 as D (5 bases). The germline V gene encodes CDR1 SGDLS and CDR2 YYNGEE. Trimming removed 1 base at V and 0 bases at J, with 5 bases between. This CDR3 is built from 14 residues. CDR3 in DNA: TGTGCCAGCAGCGTAACAGGTAGCAATCAGCCCCAGCATTTT. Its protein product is CASSVTGSNQPQHF.

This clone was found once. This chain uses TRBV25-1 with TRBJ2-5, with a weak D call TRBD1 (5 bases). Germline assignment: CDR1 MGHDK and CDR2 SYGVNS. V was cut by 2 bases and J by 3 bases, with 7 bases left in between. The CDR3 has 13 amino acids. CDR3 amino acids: CASSEGAKETQYF. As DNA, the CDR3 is TGTGCCAGCAGTGAAGGGGCGAAAGAGACCCAGTACTTC.

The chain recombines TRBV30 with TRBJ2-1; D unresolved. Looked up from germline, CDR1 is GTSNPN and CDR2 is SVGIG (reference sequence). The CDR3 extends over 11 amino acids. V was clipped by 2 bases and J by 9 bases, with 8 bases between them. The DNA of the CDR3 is TGTGCCTGGAGTCCACTCGGTGAGCAGTTCTTC. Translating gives CAWSPLGEQFF.

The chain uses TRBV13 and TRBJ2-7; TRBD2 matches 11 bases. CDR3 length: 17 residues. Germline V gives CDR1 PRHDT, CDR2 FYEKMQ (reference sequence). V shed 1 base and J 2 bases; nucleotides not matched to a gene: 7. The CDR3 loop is CASSLDSGTSGAYEQYF. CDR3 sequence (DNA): TGTGCCAGCAGCTTAGATTCCGGGACTAGCGGCGCCTACGAGCAGTACTTC.